This passage covers 32 T cell receptor beta chains from one sample sequenced in a study of beta chain features in type 1 diabetes. The entirety of the isolated RNA underwent reverse transcription, so expressed TCRB transcripts were sequenced. Libraries were prepared by immunoSEQ multiplex PCR; TCRdb keeps only in-frame clonotypes and omits some of them. The sample consists of some 200,000 clones, 11% of them appearing once. The sample was central memory CD4+ T cells from blood. These receptors originate from a man aged 18 to 30 in good health.

This clone was seen only a few times. The chain links TRBV14 to TRBJ2-5; the match to TRBD2 covers 12 bases. The CDR3 is 15 residues long. J gave up 3 bases and V 4 bases, and 3 bases lay outside the gene matches. Looked up from germline, CDR1 is SGHDN and CDR2 is FVKESK. In nucleotides, the CDR3 is TGTGCCAGCAGCCCGTGGACTAGCGGGAAAGAGACCCAGTACTTC. Translation: CASSPWTSGKETQYF.

The J gene is TRBJ1-1, the V gene TRBV15; D gene uncertain. The CDR3 covers 13 residues. V was pared by 0 bases and J by 4 bases, with 6 bases between. CDR1 is LNHNV, CDR2 YYDKDF, per germline (reference sequence). The CDR3 sequence is CATSRDRGTEAFF. The CDR3, as DNA: TGTGCCACCAGCAGAGACCGGGGCACTGAAGCTTTCTTT.

Comment on this clone: Other DNA sequences of this sample code for an identical CDR3. The chain links TRBV7-3 to TRBJ2-3, with D hard to call. CDR3 length equals 13 residues. Germline V gene lookup returns CDR1 SGHTA and CDR2 FQGTGA. V shed 1 base and J shed 3 bases, with 5 bases lying between them. The CDR3 reads CASSLSRTDTQYF. CDR3 DNA sequence: TGTGCCAGCAGCTTAAGTCGGACAGATACGCAGTATTTT. The variable domain in full, with the rest retrieved from reference TRBV7-3 and TRBJ2-3, is GAGVSQTPSNKVTEKGKYVELRCDPISGHTALYWYRQSLGQGPEFLIYFQGTGAADDSGLPNDRFFAVRPEGSVSTLKIQRTERGDSAVYLCASSLSRTDTQYFGPGTRLTVL.

This clone was recorded a few times. No DNA is shown, since the ends of the CDR3 on it are uncertain; the CDR3 is the one TCRdb lists. The chain couples TRBV19 to TRBJ2-1; the table gives TRBD1 as D, unverified against the DNA. Germline V gene data show CDR1 as LNHDA and CDR2 as SQIVND (reference sequence). The length of the CDR3 is 15 amino acids, counting both ends. CDR3: CASSALDKDYNEQFF.

The rearrangement uses TRBV4-3 and TRBJ2-1; the D gene could be TRBD1 or TRBD2 (5 bases each). V was shortened by 8 bases and J by 5 bases, with 22 bases between the two germline ends. The CDR3 is 16 residues long. The germline V gene encodes CDR1 LGHNA and CDR2 YSLEER. The CDR3 sequence is CASSTRTGQRNNEQFF. CDR3 DNA sequence: TGCGCCAGCTCAACCCGGACGGGGCAGCGAAACAATGAGCAGTTCTTC.

The rearrangement links TRBV4-3 to TRBJ2-5; the match to TRBD2 covers 8 bases. The CDR3 is made up of 15 amino acids. The germline gives CDR1 LGHNA, CDR2 YSLEER. Trimming cost V 1 base and J 5 bases; bases outside gene matches: 6. Written as DNA, the CDR3 is TGCGCCAGCAGCCAAGGCCTAGCGGGTACCGAGACCCAGTACTTC. Amino acid sequence: CASSQGLAGTETQYF.

This clone was seen more than once but under ten times. The chain couples TRBV27 to TRBJ1-1; TRBD1 agrees at 7 bases. The CDR3 runs 12 residues. V was pared by 9 bases and J by 3 bases, with 4 bases of the junction left unmatched. CDR1 is MNHEY and CDR2 is SMNVEV in the germline V gene (reference sequence). CDR3 sequence (DNA): TGTGCCAGTAGGAGGGGGCACACTGAAGCTTTCTTT. Translation: CASRRGHTEAFF.

The chain links TRBV7-9 to TRBJ2-1; D gene unclear. The CDR3 runs 13 residues. The V gene lost 0 bases and the J gene lost 8 bases, with 8 bases spanning the gap. Germline V CDR1 and CDR2: SEHNR, FQNEAQ (reference sequence). CDR3 in DNA: TGTGCCAGCAGCTTAGCTAGCAGCGATGAGCAGTTCTTC. Amino acids: CASSLASSDEQFF. Full variable domain (rest looked up from reference TRBV7-9 and TRBJ2-1): DTGVSQNPRHKITKRGQNVTFRCDPISEHNRLYWYRQTLGQGPEFLTYFQNEAQLEKSRLLSDRFSAERPKGSFSTLEIQRTEQGDSAMYLCASSLASSDEQFFGPGTRLTVL.

This clone was counted only a few times. The genes are TRBV29-1 and TRBJ2-5; D may be TRBD1 or TRBD2 (6 bases each). Germline V CDR1 and CDR2: SQVTM, ANQGSEA. V was trimmed by 4 bases and J by 11 bases, leaving 20 bases between them. The CDR3 has 13 amino acids. The CDR3 region is CSVVSGATREQYF. The CDR3 DNA is TGCAGCGTTGTCTCAGGGGCGACTCGGGAGCAGTACTTC.

The chain links TRBV5-1 to TRBJ2-5, with 8 bases lining up with TRBD1. Trimming removed 3 bases from V and 2 bases from J; junction bases left unmatched: 9. The CDR3 covers 16 residues. Germline V gives CDR1 SGHRS, CDR2 YFSETQ. The chain's CDR3 is CASSSNRQGPQETQYF. The CDR3 DNA is TGCGCCAGCAGCTCCAACAGACAGGGGCCGCAAGAGACCCAGTACTTC. Variable domain in full (rest from reference TRBV5-1 and TRBJ2-5): KAGVTQTPRYLIKTRGQQVTLSCSPISGHRSVSWYQQTPGQGLQFLFEYFSETQRNKGNFPGRFSGRQFSNSRSEMNVSTLELGDSALYLCASSSNRQGPQETQYFGPGTRLLVL.

This clone showed up just a few times. The V gene is TRBV5-4, the J gene TRBJ2-3; the D call may be TRBD1 or TRBD2 (5 bases each). The CDR3 consists of 15 residues. V dropped 2 bases and J dropped 2 bases, with 12 bases sitting between them. Per germline, CDR1 SGHNT and CDR2 YYREEE (reference sequence). The CDR3: CASSFGGPPTDTQYF. In nucleotides, the CDR3 is TGTGCCAGCAGCTTTGGGGGACCACCCACAGATACGCAGTATTTT. Based on the CDR3 plus reference TRBV5-4 and TRBJ2-3, the full variable domain is ETGVTQSPTHLIKTRGQQVTLRCSSQSGHNTVSWYQQALGQGPQFIFQYYREEENGRGNFPPRFSGLQFPNYSSELNVNALELDDSALYLCASSFGGPPTDTQYFGPGTRLTVL.

This clone has ten or more counts. V usage is TRBV30 and J usage is TRBJ2-5; weak D call: TRBD2 (5 bases). The CDR3 is made up of 12 amino acids. Germline values: CDR1 GTSNPN, CDR2 SVGIG (reference sequence). V was shortened by 2 bases and J by 5 bases, with 9 bases between the two germline ends. The CDR3 protein is CAWSSGTETQYF. The CDR3 DNA sequence: TGTGCCTGGAGTTCGGGAACGGAGACCCAGTACTTC.

This clone came up many times. The chain employs TRBV29-1 and TRBJ2-1, with 9 bases that match TRBD2. Trimming took 5 bases from V and 13 from J; bases not matched to a gene: 12. Germline V lookup: CDR1 SQVTM, CDR2 ANQGSEA. This CDR3 comprises 13 residues. Written as DNA, the CDR3 is TGCAGCGTTATGGGTAGCGGGAGTGCAGCACAGTTCTTC. This codes for CSVMGSGSAAQFF.

This clone has only a few counts. This likely traces to a read error, being one base from a far larger clone. The chain joins TRBV15 to TRBJ1-5; a weak D match, TRBD1 (5 bases). The CDR3 is 16 amino acids. Per the germline V gene, CDR1 is LNHNV and CDR2 is YYDKDF (reference sequence). Trimming cost V 0 bases and J 6 bases, with 15 bases left between them. For the CDR3, the DNA is TGTGCCACCAGCAGAGAGGGGGTCCAGGGACGTCAGCCCCAGCATTTT. This codes for CATSREGVQGRQPQHF.

This clone was seen more than once but under ten times. The rearrangement joins TRBV19 to TRBJ1-2; a weak D match, TRBD1 (6 bases). The CDR3 extends over 12 amino acids. CDR1 and CDR2 (germline): LNHDA, SQIVND (reference sequence). V shed 6 bases and J shed 6 bases, with 11 bases lying between them. CDR3 sequence (DNA): TGTGCCAGTAGGAACAGGGATGATGGCTACACCTTC. Translation: CASRNRDDGYTF.

The V gene is TRBV18, the J gene TRBJ2-7, with a weak D call TRBD1 (5 bases). Germline CDR1 and CDR2: KGHSH and LQKENI. There are 14 residues in the CDR3. Trimming removed 4 bases at V and 7 bases at J, with 17 bases between. The CDR3 region has the DNA TGTGCCAGCTCACTCGGACAACTTGGCGAGGAGCAGTACTTC. Its translation is CASSLGQLGEEQYF.

This chain uses TRBV29-1 with TRBJ2-5; TRBD1 agrees at 7 bases. V lost 8 bases to trimming and J lost 0 bases; unmatched junction nucleotides: 6. Germline CDR1 SQVTM, CDR2 ANQGSEA. The CDR3 spans 13 residues. This chain's CDR3 is CSSEGAYQETQYF. The CDR3, as DNA: TGCAGCTCCGAGGGGGCGTACCAAGAGACCCAGTACTTC.

This clone was observed at least ten times. V gene TRBV9 combines with J gene TRBJ1-2; the D gene is possibly TRBD1 (6 bases). The V gene lost 0 bases and the J gene lost 6 bases, with 9 bases spanning the gap. Germline V gives CDR1 SGDLS, CDR2 YYNGEE. CDR3 length: 13 amino acids. CDR3 coding DNA: TGTGCCAGCAGCGTAGCCGGGGGCAATGGCTACACCTTC. Translation gives CASSVAGGNGYTF.

This sequence joins TRBV30 and TRBJ2-7, with D hard to call. V was shortened by 2 bases and J by 3 bases, with 8 bases between the two germline ends. The CDR3 is 12 amino acids. The germline CDR1 and CDR2 sequences are GTSNPN and SVGIG (reference sequence). The CDR3: CAWSPEVYEQYF. The CDR3 nucleotides are TGTGCCTGGAGTCCTGAAGTCTACGAGCAGTACTTC.

This rearrangement joins TRBV7-2 to TRBJ1-4; unclear D gene. The CDR3 covers 14 residues. Germline V CDR1 and CDR2: SGHTA, FQGNSA. V lost 2 bases and J lost 11, with 15 bases in between. CDR3 residues: CASSLLQRERKLFF. The CDR3, as DNA: TGTGCCAGCAGCTTACTGCAGAGGGAGCGGAAACTGTTTTTT.

In regard to this clone: A much larger clone lies one base from this, so it may be a read error. The genes are TRBV7-9 and TRBJ2-3; D unresolved. V was clipped by 4 bases and J by 1 base, with 3 bases between them. The V gene's germline CDR1 is SEHNR and CDR2 FQNEAQ (reference sequence). The CDR3 contains 12 residues. CDR3 sequence: CASSWGTDTQYF. The CDR3 nucleotides are TGTGCCAGCAGCTGGGGCACAGATACGCAGTATTTT.

The chain uses TRBV30 and TRBJ1-1; the match to TRBD1 covers 7 bases. This CDR3 spans 14 amino acids. With V trimmed by 1 base and J by 4 bases, 6 bases remained unmatched. CDR1 GTSNPN and CDR2 SVGIG come from the germline V gene (reference sequence). The DNA of the CDR3 is TGTGCCTGGAGTGGACAGGGTCCGGGCACTGAAGCTTTCTTT. Its translation: CAWSGQGPGTEAFF.

V and J are TRBV18 and TRBJ2-7; D call uncertain. V gave up 1 base and J gave up 3 bases, with 4 bases separating them. This CDR3 is 12 amino acids long. Germline-derived CDR1 and CDR2 are KGHSH and LQKENI. The CDR3 region is CASSPRSYEQYF. The CDR3 region has the DNA TGTGCCAGCTCACCACGAAGCTACGAGCAGTACTTC.

This chain links TRBV5-4 with TRBJ1-2, with D perhaps matching TRBD1 (6 bases). CDR1 is SGHNT and CDR2 is YYREEE in the germline V gene (reference sequence). The CDR3 length is 14 residues. Trimming took 4 bases from V and 4 from J, leaving 14 bases between them. CDR3 amino acids: CASSLQTGFYGYTF. The CDR3 DNA reads as TGTGCCAGCAGCCTACAGACAGGTTTCTATGGCTACACCTTC.

This chain joins TRBV27 and TRBJ2-1; tentatively, D is TRBD2 (6 bases). The CDR3 consists of 15 residues. The germline CDR1 and CDR2 sequences are MNHEY and SMNVEV (reference sequence). V lost 5 bases to trimming and J lost 0 bases, with 11 bases between them. CDR3 loop: CASSSGPSSYNEQFF. CDR3 nucleotides: TGTGCCAGCAGTAGCGGGCCGAGCTCCTACAATGAGCAGTTCTTC.

This clone has a handful of counts. The chain combines TRBV29-1 with TRBJ1-1; D not resolved. The CDR3 has 13 amino acids. Per the germline V gene, CDR1 is SQVTM and CDR2 is ANQGSEA. The V end was cut by 4 bases, the J end by 5 bases, with 14 bases between. The CDR3 spells CSVVEELGTEAFF. DNA for the CDR3: TGCAGCGTTGTGGAGGAGCTGGGGACTGAAGCTTTCTTT.

In this sample, this clone turned up a few times. This chain connects TRBV6-5 to TRBJ2-5, with D perhaps matching TRBD1 or TRBD2 (6 bases each). CDR1 MNHEY and CDR2 SVGAGI come from the germline V gene. The CDR3 contains 14 residues. Deletions cut 4 bases from V and 5 bases from J, with 14 bases between. CDR3 sequence (DNA): TGTGCCAGCAGTTTACGGGAGAGGGGGGAGACCCAGTACTTC. Residues: CASSLRERGETQYF.

This clone was observed a few times. The V gene is TRBV4-3, the J gene TRBJ2-3, with D tentatively TRBD2 (7 bases). Trimming left V 2 bases short and J 4 bases short, with 13 bases between. The CDR3 is made up of 15 amino acids. Germline V CDR1 and CDR2: LGHNA, YSLEER. CDR3 sequence reads: CASSQLIGGADTQYF. The CDR3 DNA is TGCGCCAGCAGCCAACTTATAGGGGGGGCAGATACGCAGTATTTT.

A few counts support this clone. CDR3 protein: CASVENTGGQYEQYF. As DNA, the CDR3 is TGCGCCAGTGTTGAGAATACTGGGGGTCAGTACGAGCAGTACTTC. The chain has TRBV5-1 and TRBJ2-7; D may match TRBD1 or TRBD2 (5 bases each). CDR1 is SGHRS, CDR2 YFSETQ, per germline. The CDR3 contains 15 residues. V was clipped by 8 bases and J by 4 bases, with 22 bases between them.

This clone was picked up a small number of times. This chain connects TRBV11-2 to TRBJ2-1; TRBD2 might be the D (5 bases). Trimming shortened V by 5 bases and J by 5 bases, and 19 bases separated the two germline ends. The CDR3 covers 16 residues. From germline, CDR1 is SGHAT and CDR2 FQNNGV. For the CDR3, the DNA is TGTGCCAGCAGCCCAATCAGACCGCCGGGGAACAATGAGCAGTTCTTC. This codes for CASSPIRPPGNNEQFF. Full variable domain (missing parts from reference TRBV11-2 and TRBJ2-1): EAGVAQSPRYKIIEKRQSVAFWCNPISGHATLYWYQQILGQGPKLLIQFQNNGVVDDSQLPKDRFSAERLKGVDSTLKIQPAKLEDSAVYLCASSPIRPPGNNEQFFGPGTRLTVL.

A few counts support this clone. The CDR3 DNA reads TGTGCCAGCAGTGCGGGGAGGACCGGGGAGCTGTTTTTT. Amino acid sequence: CASSAGRTGELFF. The rearrangement uses TRBV7-8 and TRBJ2-2, with D tentatively TRBD2 (6 bases). Trimming left V 6 bases short and J 5 bases short, with 10 bases between. This CDR3 has 13 residues. Germline CDR1 is SGHVS and CDR2 is FQNEAQ.

This clone was observed at least ten times. Different DNA sequences within this sample yield the same CDR3. The rearrangement uses TRBV7-2 and TRBJ2-5; either TRBD1 or TRBD2 may supply D (6 bases each). Trimming cost V 4 bases and J 4 bases, with 13 bases left between them. This CDR3 is built from 14 residues. Germline V gene lookup returns CDR1 SGHTA and CDR2 FQGNSA. The CDR3 nucleotides read TGTGCCAGCAGCTCAAGGGGGGCTCGAGAGACCCAGTACTTC. Translating it yields CASSSRGARETQYF.